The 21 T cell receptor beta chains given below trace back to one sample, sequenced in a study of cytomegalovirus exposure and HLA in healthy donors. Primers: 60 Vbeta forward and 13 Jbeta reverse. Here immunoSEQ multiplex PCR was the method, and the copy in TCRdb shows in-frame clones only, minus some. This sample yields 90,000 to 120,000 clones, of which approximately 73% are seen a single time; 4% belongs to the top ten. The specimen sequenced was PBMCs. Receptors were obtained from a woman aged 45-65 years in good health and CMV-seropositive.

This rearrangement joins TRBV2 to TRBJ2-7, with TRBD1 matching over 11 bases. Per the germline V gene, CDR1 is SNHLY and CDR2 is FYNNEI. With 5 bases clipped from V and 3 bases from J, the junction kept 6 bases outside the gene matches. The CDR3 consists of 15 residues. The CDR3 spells CASSSPGQGVYEQYF. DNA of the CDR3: TGTGCCAGCAGTTCGCCGGGACAGGGGGTCTACGAGCAGTACTTC.

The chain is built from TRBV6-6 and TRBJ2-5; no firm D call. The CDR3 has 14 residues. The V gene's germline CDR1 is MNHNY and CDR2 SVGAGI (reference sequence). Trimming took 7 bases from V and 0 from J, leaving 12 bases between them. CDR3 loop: CASTPVTDQETQYF. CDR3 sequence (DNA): TGTGCCAGCACTCCAGTTACAGACCAAGAGACCCAGTACTTC.

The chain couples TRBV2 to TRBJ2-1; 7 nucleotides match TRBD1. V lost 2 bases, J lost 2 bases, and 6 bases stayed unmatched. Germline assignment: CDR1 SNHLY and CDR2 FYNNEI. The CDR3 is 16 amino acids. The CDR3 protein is CASSERGQLTYNEQFF. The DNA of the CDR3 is TGTGCCAGCAGTGAAAGGGGACAGCTTACCTACAATGAGCAGTTCTTC.

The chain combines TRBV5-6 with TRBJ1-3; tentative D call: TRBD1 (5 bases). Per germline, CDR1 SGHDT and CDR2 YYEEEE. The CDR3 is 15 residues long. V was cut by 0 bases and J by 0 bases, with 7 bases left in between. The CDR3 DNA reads TGTGCCAGCAGCTTGGGACAGAACTCTGGAAACACCATATATTTT. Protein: CASSLGQNSGNTIYF.

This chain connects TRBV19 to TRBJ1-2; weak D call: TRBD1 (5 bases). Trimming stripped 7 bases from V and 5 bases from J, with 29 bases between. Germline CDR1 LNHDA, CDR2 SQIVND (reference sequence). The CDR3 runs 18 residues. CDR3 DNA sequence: TGTGCCAGTACCCCGGTTTTCTTTGCAGGGCCGTTGGGGTATGGCTACACCTTC. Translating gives CASTPVFFAGPLGYGYTF.

The CDR3 loop reads CASSFSQRVTDTQYF. CDR3 sequence (DNA): TGCGCCAGCAGCTTTTCCCAGCGGGTCACAGATACGCAGTATTTT. The rearrangement links TRBV5-1 to TRBJ2-3; D may be TRBD2 (6 bases). The CDR3 covers 15 residues. CDR1 and CDR2 (germline): SGHRS, YFSETQ. V lost 2 bases, J lost 2 bases, and 12 bases lay in between.

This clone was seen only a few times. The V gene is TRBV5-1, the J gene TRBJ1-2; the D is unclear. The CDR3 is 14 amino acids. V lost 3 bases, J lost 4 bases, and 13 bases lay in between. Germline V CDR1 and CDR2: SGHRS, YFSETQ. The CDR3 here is CASSWTDLSYGYTF. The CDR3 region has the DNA TGCGCCAGCAGCTGGACTGATCTAAGCTATGGCTACACCTTC.

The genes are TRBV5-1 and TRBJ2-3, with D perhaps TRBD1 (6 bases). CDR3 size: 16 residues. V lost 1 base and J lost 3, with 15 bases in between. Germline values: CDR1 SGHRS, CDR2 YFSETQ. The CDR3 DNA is TGCGCCAGCAGCTTGTGGGGTCAGCAGGGGACAGATACGCAGTATTTT. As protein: CASSLWGQQGTDTQYF.

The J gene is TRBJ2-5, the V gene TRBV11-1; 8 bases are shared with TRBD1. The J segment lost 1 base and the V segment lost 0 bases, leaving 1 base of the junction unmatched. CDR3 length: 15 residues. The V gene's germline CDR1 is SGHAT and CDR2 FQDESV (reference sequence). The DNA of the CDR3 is TGTGCCAGCAGCTTAGCCGGGACAGGCCAAGAGACCCAGTACTTC. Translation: CASSLAGTGQETQYF.

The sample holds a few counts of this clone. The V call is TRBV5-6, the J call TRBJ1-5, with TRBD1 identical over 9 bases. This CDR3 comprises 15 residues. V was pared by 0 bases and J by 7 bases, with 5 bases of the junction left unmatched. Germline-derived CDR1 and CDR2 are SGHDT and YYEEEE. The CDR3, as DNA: TGTGCCAGCAGCTTGGGCCGGGACAGGGCGCAGCCCCAGCATTTT. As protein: CASSLGRDRAQPQHF.

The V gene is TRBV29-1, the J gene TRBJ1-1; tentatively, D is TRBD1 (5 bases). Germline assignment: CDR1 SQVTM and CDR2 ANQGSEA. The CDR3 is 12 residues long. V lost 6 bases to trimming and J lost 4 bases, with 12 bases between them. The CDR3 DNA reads TGCAGCGTGGGACTTGAGGGCACTGAAGCTTTCTTT. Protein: CSVGLEGTEAFF.

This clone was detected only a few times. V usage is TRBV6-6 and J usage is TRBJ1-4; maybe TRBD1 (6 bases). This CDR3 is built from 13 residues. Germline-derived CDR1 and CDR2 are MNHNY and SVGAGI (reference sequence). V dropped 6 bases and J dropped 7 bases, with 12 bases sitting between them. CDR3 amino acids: CASRDRLGEKLFF. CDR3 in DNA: TGTGCCAGCAGAGACAGGCTAGGTGAAAAACTGTTTTTT.

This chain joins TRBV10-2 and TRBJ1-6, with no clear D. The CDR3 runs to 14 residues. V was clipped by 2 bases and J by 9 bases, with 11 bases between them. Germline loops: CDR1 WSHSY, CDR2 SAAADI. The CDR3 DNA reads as TGCGCCAGCAGTGAGAGAGGGAGAGGTTCACCCCTCCACTTT. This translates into CASSERGRGSPLHF.

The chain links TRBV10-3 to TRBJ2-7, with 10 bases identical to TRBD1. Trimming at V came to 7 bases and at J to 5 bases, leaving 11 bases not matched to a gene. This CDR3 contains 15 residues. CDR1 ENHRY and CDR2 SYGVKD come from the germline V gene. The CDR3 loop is CAIMNRDRGGNEQYF. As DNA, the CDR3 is TGTGCCATCATGAACCGGGACAGGGGAGGGAACGAGCAGTACTTC.

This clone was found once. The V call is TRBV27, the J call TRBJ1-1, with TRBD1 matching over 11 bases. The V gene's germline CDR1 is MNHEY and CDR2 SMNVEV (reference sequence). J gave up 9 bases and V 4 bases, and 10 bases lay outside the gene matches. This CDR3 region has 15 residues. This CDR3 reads CASSWDRGELAQAFF. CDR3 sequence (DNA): TGTGCCAGCAGTTGGGACAGGGGGGAATTGGCCCAAGCTTTCTTT.

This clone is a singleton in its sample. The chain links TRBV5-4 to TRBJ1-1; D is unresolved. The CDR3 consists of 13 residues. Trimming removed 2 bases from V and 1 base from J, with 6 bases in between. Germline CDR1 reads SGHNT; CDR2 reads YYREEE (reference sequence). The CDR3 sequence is CASSFFGNTEAFF. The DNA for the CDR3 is TGTGCCAGCAGCTTCTTCGGGAACACTGAAGCTTTCTTT.

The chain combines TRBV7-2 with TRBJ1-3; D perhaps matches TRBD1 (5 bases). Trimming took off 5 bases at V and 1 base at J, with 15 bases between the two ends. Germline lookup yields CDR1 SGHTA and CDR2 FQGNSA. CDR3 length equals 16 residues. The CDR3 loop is CASSPPGIMSGNTIYF. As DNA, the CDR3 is TGTGCCAGCAGCCCCCCAGGGATTATGTCTGGAAACACCATATATTTT.

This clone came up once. For the CDR3, the DNA is TGTGCCAGCAGCTTAGGACAGGGGCGCTTGAGCACTGAAGCTTTCTTT. Translation: CASSLGQGRLSTEAFF. This sequence joins TRBV7-8 and TRBJ1-1, with 8 bases aligning to TRBD1. Germline values: CDR1 SGHVS, CDR2 FQNEAQ. Trimming cost V 1 base and J 4 bases; bases outside gene matches: 8. This CDR3 has 16 residues.

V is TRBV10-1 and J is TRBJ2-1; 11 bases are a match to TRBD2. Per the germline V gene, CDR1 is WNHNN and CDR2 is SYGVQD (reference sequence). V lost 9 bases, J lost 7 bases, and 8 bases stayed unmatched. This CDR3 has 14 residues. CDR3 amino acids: CASSGGGRQNEQFF. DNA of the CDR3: TGCGCCAGTAGCGGGGGGGGACGCCAAAATGAGCAGTTCTTC.

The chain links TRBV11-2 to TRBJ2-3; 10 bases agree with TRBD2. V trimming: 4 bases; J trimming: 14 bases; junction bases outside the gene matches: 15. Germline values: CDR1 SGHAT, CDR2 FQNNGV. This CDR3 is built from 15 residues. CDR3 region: CASSSAQGGLAALYF. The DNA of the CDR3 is TGTGCCAGCAGCTCCGCACAGGGTGGACTAGCGGCGCTGTATTTT.

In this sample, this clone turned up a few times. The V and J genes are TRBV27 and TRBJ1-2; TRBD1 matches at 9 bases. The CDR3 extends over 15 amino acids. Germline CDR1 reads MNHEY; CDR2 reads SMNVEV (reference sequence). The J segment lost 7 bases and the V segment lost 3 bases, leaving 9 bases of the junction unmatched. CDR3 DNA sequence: TGTGCCAGCAGTTTCGGGGACAGGGAGGTCTCTGGCTACACCTTC. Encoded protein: CASSFGDREVSGYTF.